These T cell receptor beta chains were read from a single sample in a study of human T cells and chemical hapten exposure. TCRdb reprocessed the RACE reads with MiXCR, giving one entry per CDR3 protein. The repertoire holds roughly 110,000 distinct CDR3 sequences, with approximately 12% as singletons. The source was whole blood, collected in connection with sensitization to the hapten diphenylcyclopropenone (DPC). These receptors were collected from a woman between 50 and 59 years old with alopecia areata. Some clones in this sample may be carry-over from other donors' samples. Each CDR3 is given without its conserved first and last residue. D genes are given only for firm matches.

D	V	CDR3
.	TRBV20-1	SARADPYGYT
.	TRBV18	ASSPDTNSGNTIY
.	TRBV7-2	ASSLVQGLQVDEQY
.	TRBV12-5	ASGLSGTGPPEAF
.	TRBV28	ASTQLKGRTEAF
TRBD2	TRBV7-2	ASSRTLAQETQY
.	TRBV20-1	SASGGGGSTQY
.	TRBV12-3/TRBV12-4	ASSYPAGSVADTQY
.	TRBV6-5	ASSYEASHQETQY
.	TRBV3-1	ASSPPRRSSYNSPLH
.	TRBV5-4	ASSFGGREKLF
.	TRBV29-1	SVARQDEQY
.	TRBV20-1	SASGQAGNTIY
.	TRBV7-6	ASSLNPGRGNTIY
.	TRBV12-3/TRBV12-4	ASSPQQGGLGAF
.	TRBV7-6	ASKGGGTEAF
.	TRBV11-2	ASSLDVGLGNTIY
TRBD1	TRBV12-3/TRBV12-4	ASSYGTGVREQY
.	TRBV27	ASHREPYTGELF
.	TRBV7-2	ASSYQGGTQETQY
.	TRBV28	ASSLNWNTEAF
.	TRBV19	ASSIQNSNQPQH
TRBD2	TRBV7-6	ASSLGLAGDGEQY
TRBD1	TRBV5-4	ASSQSTGLNTEAF